One and the same sample provided the 21 T cell receptor beta chains below, sequenced in a study of T cell repertoires in cytomegalovirus infection. TCRdb passed the reads through MiXCR, listing each CDR3 protein once. The sample lists about 900,000 distinct CDR3 sequences, around 32% occurring once. Their target antigens are unknown. Sequencing was performed on cultured CD8+ T cells from PBMCs, taken from culture after CMV antigen stimulation. All receptors derive from a human donor in good health (CMV status not recorded). Some clones in this sample may be carry-over from other donors' samples.

The chain combines TRBV12-5 with TRBJ2-7; D unclear. Germline CDR1 LGHNT, CDR2 FRNRAP. Trimming removed 4 bases from V and 2 bases from J, with 3 bases in between. CDR3 length: 11 residues. CDR3 amino acids: CASGSAYEQYF. The CDR3 DNA follows: TGTGCTAGTGGTTCCGCCTACGAGCAGTACTTC. The full variable domain, in which reference TRBV12-5 and TRBJ2-7 provide the parts outside the CDR3, is DARVTQTPRHKVTEMGQEVTMRCQPILGHNTVFWYRQTMMQGLELLAYFRNRAPLDDSGMPKDRFSAEMPDATLATLKIQPSEPRDSAVYFCASGSAYEQYFGPGTRLTVT.

Ten or more counts support this clonotype. The V gene is TRBV12-3 or TRBV12-4, the J gene TRBJ1-1; weak D call: TRBD1 (5 bases). V shed 6 bases and J shed 0 bases, with 11 bases lying between them. CDR3 length: 14 residues. CDR3 sequence: CASSLGAMNTEAFF. The CDR3 nucleotides are TGTGCCAGCAGCCTCGGGGCCATGAACACTGAAGCTTTCTTT.

Ten or more counts support this clonotype. The chain couples TRBV7-9 to TRBJ1-1; TRBD1 aligns across 7 bases. V shed 1 base and J 1 base; nucleotides not matched to a gene: 3. This CDR3 region has 15 residues. The germline gives CDR1 SEHNR, CDR2 FQNEAQ (reference sequence). CDR3 in DNA: TGTGCCAGCAGCTTAGGCGGGACAGCGAACACTGAAGCTTTCTTT. Translating it yields CASSLGGTANTEAFF.

This clonotype was counted at least ten times. The chain couples TRBV7-9 to TRBJ1-5; a possible D gene is TRBD1 (5 bases). In germline, CDR1 is SEHNR, CDR2 FQNEAQ (reference sequence). The CDR3 sequence is 13 residues long. Trimming left V 4 bases short and J 6 bases short, with 10 bases between. CDR3 bases: TGTGCCAGCAGCTGGGGCGAGATTCAGCCCCAGCATTTT. It is translated as CASSWGEIQPQHF.

This sequence joins TRBV2 and TRBJ2-7; D unresolved. V was pared by 3 bases and J by 0 bases, with 9 bases between. The CDR3 sequence is 14 residues long. Germline V gene sequence: CDR1 SNHLY, CDR2 FYNNEI. CDR3 sequence reads: CASSDDLSSYEQYF. The DNA of the CDR3 is TGTGCCAGCAGTGATGACCTCTCCTCCTACGAGCAGTACTTC.

This clonotype came up many times. The chain uses TRBV7-2 and TRBJ2-2; D is uncertain. This CDR3 contains 13 residues. The germline V and J ends were trimmed by 5 bases and 5 bases, with 9 bases remaining between them. The V gene's germline CDR1 is SGHTA and CDR2 FQGNSA. CDR3: CASSPYRTGELFF. CDR3 nucleotide sequence: TGTGCCAGCAGCCCCTATCGGACCGGGGAGCTGTTTTTT.

This chain connects TRBV28 to TRBJ1-5; 10 nucleotides agree with TRBD1. In germline, CDR1 is MDHEN, CDR2 SYDVKM. The CDR3 sequence is 14 residues long. With V trimmed by 6 bases and J by 7 bases, 6 bases remained unmatched. In nucleotides, the CDR3 is TGTGCCAGCAGCTGGGACAGGGGCGGACAGCCCCAGCATTTT. Translating gives CASSWDRGGQPQHF.

V usage is TRBV12-3 or TRBV12-4 and J usage is TRBJ1-2, with 8 bases matching TRBD1. V was clipped by 5 bases and J by 7 bases; unmatched bases: 12. The CDR3 runs 15 residues. DNA of the CDR3: TGTGCCAGCAGTCCCATCACAGGGGGTGGGCTTGGCTACACCTTC. Translating it yields CASSPITGGGLGYTF.

Regarding this clonotype: One end of the junction is discordant with germline, which a read error may explain. The rearrangement links TRBV7-7 to TRBJ2-2; D is unresolved. Per the germline V gene, CDR1 is SSHAT and CDR2 is FNYEAQ (reference sequence). This CDR3 spans 15 amino acids. CDR3 in DNA: TGTGCTAGCAGCTTAAAGGATTATGACACCGGGGAGCTGTTTTTT. This sequence encodes CASSLKDYDTGELFF.

In the case of this clonotype: One end of the junction fails to match germline, which may point to a read error. The V gene is TRBV7-6, the J gene TRBJ1-1; possibly TRBD1 for D (6 bases). The CDR3 extends over 13 amino acids. Germline CDR1 reads SGHVS; CDR2 reads FNYEAQ. The CDR3 DNA reads as TGTGTCAGCAAGGGGGGGGCGATCACTGAAGCTTTCTTT. Translation gives CVSKGGAITEAFF.

This clonotype has at least ten counts. The J gene is TRBJ1-5, the V gene TRBV12-3 or TRBV12-4; 7 nucleotides match TRBD1. V lost 6 bases, J lost 6 bases, and 8 bases stayed unmatched. The CDR3 is 14 residues long. The chain's CDR3 is CASRSTGVGQPQHF. In DNA form, the CDR3 reads TGTGCCAGCAGGTCCACAGGGGTTGGTCAGCCCCAGCATTTT.

In its sample, this clonotype was seen a few times. The rearrangement joins TRBV9 to TRBJ1-3; the D is unclear. This CDR3 region has 15 residues. Germline CDR1 is SGDLS and CDR2 is YYNGEE. Trimming removed 0 bases at V and 0 bases at J, with 7 bases between. The CDR3: CASSVEKGSGNTIYF. CDR3 DNA: TGTGCCAGCAGCGTAGAAAAAGGCTCTGGAAACACCATATATTTT.

V usage is TRBV6-2 or TRBV6-3 and J usage is TRBJ1-1; 8 bases line up with TRBD1. The CDR3 covers 15 residues. J gave up 5 bases and V 3 bases, and 8 bases lay outside the gene matches. Germline CDR1 and CDR2: MNHEY and SVGEGT. The CDR3 here is CASSYSGQVGTEAFF. CDR3 sequence (DNA): TGTGCCAGCAGTTATTCGGGACAGGTGGGGACTGAAGCTTTCTTT.

Notes on this clonotype: One end of the junction fails to match germline, which may point to a read error. The chain uses TRBV20-1 and TRBJ1-4; D is perhaps TRBD1 (6 bases). The CDR3 length is 17 residues. In germline, CDR1 is DFQATT, CDR2 SNEGSKA (reference sequence). CDR3 amino acids: CSAKLPGRTATNEKLFF. The CDR3 DNA sequence: TGCAGCGCTAAACTTCCCGGGAGGACAGCAACAAATGAAAAACTGTTTTTT.

The chain recombines TRBV29-1 with TRBJ1-2; D is unclear. Trimming removed 4 bases at V and 7 bases at J, with 10 bases between. CDR1 and CDR2 from the germline V gene are SQVTM and ANQGSEA. This CDR3 spans 11 amino acids. The DNA for the CDR3 is TGCAGCGTTGTCCGGGCCTTTGGCTACACCTTC. It specifies CSVVRAFGYTF. The complete variable domain, with remaining parts taken from reference TRBV29-1 and TRBJ1-2, reads SAVISQKPSRDICQRGTSLTIQCQVDSQVTMMFWYRQQPGQSLTLIATANQGSEATYESGFVIDKFPISRPNLTFSTLTVSNMSPEDSSIYLCSVVRAFGYTFGSGTRLTVV.

Note on this clonotype: A read error is possible here, since a much larger clone lies one base away. The chain joins TRBV7-9 to TRBJ2-5; D gene uncertain. The V gene's germline CDR1 is SEHNR and CDR2 FQNEAQ (reference sequence). This CDR3 is built from 14 residues. The V and J ends lost 8 bases and 1 base respectively, with 14 bases between them. CDR3 in amino acids: CASAHANSQETQYF. The DNA of the CDR3 is TGTGCCAGCGCACACGCGAACAGCCAAGAGACCCAGTACTTC. The full variable domain, completed using reference TRBV7-9 and TRBJ2-5, is DTGVSQNPRHKITKRGQNVTFRCDPISEHNRLYWYRQTLGQGPEFLTYFQNEAQLEKSRLLSDRFSAERPKGSFSTLEIQRTEQGDSAMYLCASAHANSQETQYFGPGTRLLVL.

This clonotype was detected a few times. The rearrangement links TRBV7-9 to TRBJ1-2; unclear D gene. The CDR3 is 11 residues long. Trimming took 7 bases from V and 7 from J, leaving 10 bases between them. Germline CDR1 reads SEHNR; CDR2 reads FQNEAQ (reference sequence). The CDR3 DNA sequence: TGTGCCAGCACCGGGGAGAGTGGCTACACCTTC. Translating gives CASTGESGYTF.

This clonotype was seen repeatedly, ten times or more. The chain has TRBV12-3 or TRBV12-4 and TRBJ1-1, with D unclear. Trimming pared 6 bases from V and 4 bases from J, leaving 9 bases between. The CDR3 totals 12 residues. CDR3: CASSPSGTEAFF. Here the CDR3 DNA reads TGTGCCAGCAGCCCGTCGGGCACTGAAGCTTTCTTT.

This clonotype has ten or more counts. The rearrangement joins TRBV7-9 to TRBJ2-2, with unresolved D. From germline, CDR1 is SEHNR and CDR2 FQNEAQ (reference sequence). This CDR3 spans 14 amino acids. V lost 6 bases and J 3 bases, leaving 11 bases between the germline ends. The CDR3 protein is CASSLDRYTGELFF. CDR3 sequence (DNA): TGTGCCAGCAGTCTCGACCGGTACACCGGGGAGCTGTTTTTT.

This chain links TRBV24-1 with TRBJ2-2; 7 bases map to TRBD2. The junction had 6 bases not matched to a gene; V was cut back by 5 bases and J by 4 bases. Germline V gene sequence: CDR1 KGHDR, CDR2 SFDVKD. The length of the CDR3 is 15 residues. The CDR3 DNA reads as TGTGCCACCAGTGGTGTAGCGGGCCGCACCGGGGAGCTGTTTTTT. Translated, it gives CATSGVAGRTGELFF.

This clonotype was seen at least ten times. This chain uses TRBV7-8 with TRBJ2-5, with 9 positions matching TRBD2. This CDR3 has 14 amino acids. Per germline, CDR1 SGHVS and CDR2 FQNEAQ. The V gene end was trimmed by 3 bases and the J gene end by 3 bases; junction bases not matched to a gene: 2. The CDR3 sequence is CASSFRLAEETQYF. The CDR3 DNA is TGTGCCAGCAGCTTTCGACTAGCGGAAGAGACCCAGTACTTC.